These 28 T cell receptor beta chains were sequenced from one sample in a study of blood T cell repertoires in COVID-19. Profiling relied on immunoSEQ multiplex PCR, and the TCRdb table lists in-frame clones only, not all of them. Among roughly 300,000 clones listed, approximately 89% were seen once. Sequencing input: peripheral blood. The receptor source for this set is a woman aged 25 to 45 with COVID-19, enrolled during active disease.

The J gene is TRBJ2-5, the V gene TRBV7-8; D may be TRBD2 (5 bases). There are 11 residues in the CDR3. Germline V gives CDR1 SGHVS, CDR2 FQNEAQ. V was cut by 5 bases and J by 5 bases, with 6 bases left in between. The CDR3 region has the DNA TGTGCCAGCAGCCCGGGGGAGACCCAGTACTTC. Translation: CASSPGETQYF.

The V gene is TRBV6-2 or TRBV6-3, the J gene TRBJ1-1; D is possibly TRBD1 (6 bases). The CDR3 covers 16 residues. Trimming left V 0 bases short and J 5 bases short, with 16 bases between. Germline V gives CDR1 MNHEY, CDR2 SVGEGT. The CDR3 nucleotides are TGTGCCAGCAGTTACTCGAGTGGGGGCGGGTGGACTGAAGCTTTCTTT. Residues: CASSYSSGGGWTEAFF.

The V gene is TRBV5-1, the J gene TRBJ1-1; D not certain. V lost 0 bases to trimming and J lost 3 bases, with 12 bases between them. The germline V gene encodes CDR1 SGHRS and CDR2 YFSETQ. This CDR3 comprises 15 residues. The DNA of the CDR3 is TGCGCCAGCAGCTTGGTCCCCGAGCCTCACACTGAAGCTTTCTTT. Residues: CASSLVPEPHTEAFF. Combining the CDR3 with reference TRBV5-1 and TRBJ1-1 gives the whole variable domain KAGVTQTPRYLIKTRGQQVTLSCSPISGHRSVSWYQQTPGQGLQFLFEYFSETQRNKGNFPGRFSGRQFSNSRSEMNVSTLELGDSALYLCASSLVPEPHTEAFFGQGTRLTVV.

The chain combines TRBV30 with TRBJ1-1; no clear D. Deletions cut 0 bases from V and 4 bases from J, with 15 bases between. This CDR3 is built from 15 residues. Germline values: CDR1 GTSNPN, CDR2 SVGIG (reference sequence). The CDR3 DNA reads TGTGCCTGGAGTGTACTCCTAAGAGAAAGCACTGAAGCTTTCTTT. Its protein product is CAWSVLLRESTEAFF.

This sequence joins TRBV5-1 and TRBJ2-7; D ambiguous. The V gene's germline CDR1 is SGHRS and CDR2 YFSETQ. The ends were cut back, 5 bases at V and 3 bases at J, with 9 bases in the middle. The CDR3 has 12 amino acids. Here the CDR3 reads CASSPAGYEQYF. CDR3 coding DNA: TGCGCCAGCAGTCCGGCAGGCTACGAGCAGTACTTC. The full variable domain, its missing parts supplied by reference TRBV5-1 and TRBJ2-7, is KAGVTQTPRYLIKTRGQQVTLSCSPISGHRSVSWYQQTPGQGLQFLFEYFSETQRNKGNFPGRFSGRQFSNSRSEMNVSTLELGDSALYLCASSPAGYEQYFGPGTRLTVT.

The chain uses TRBV3-1 (or the pseudogene TRBV3-2) and TRBJ2-1; D possibly corresponds to TRBD2 (5 bases). Trimming removed 0 bases from V and 6 bases from J, with 15 bases in between. The CDR3 is 16 amino acids. The germline gives CDR1 LGHDT, CDR2 YNNKEL (reference sequence). The CDR3 region is CASSQENGLRTNEQFF. For the CDR3, the DNA is TGTGCCAGCAGCCAAGAAAATGGACTTCGAACCAATGAGCAGTTCTTC.

This chain uses TRBV7-9 with TRBJ1-1; 11 bases are a match to TRBD1. The V and J ends lost 3 bases and 8 bases, in that order; junction bases with no gene match: 5. Germline CDR1 reads SEHNR; CDR2 reads FQNEAQ (reference sequence). CDR3 length: 14 amino acids. The CDR3 sequence is CASSFGQGAWEAFF. CDR3 sequence (DNA): TGTGCCAGCAGCTTCGGACAGGGGGCGTGGGAAGCTTTCTTT.

V usage is TRBV30 and J usage is TRBJ1-6; no clear D gene. V was pared by 4 bases and J by 5 bases, with 6 bases between. Germline V gene sequence: CDR1 GTSNPN, CDR2 SVGIG (reference sequence). CDR3 length equals 12 residues. The CDR3 spells CAWTQDNSPLHF. DNA of the CDR3: TGTGCCTGGACGCAGGATAATTCACCCCTCCACTTT.

V usage is TRBV2 and J usage is TRBJ2-1, with 9 positions matching TRBD2. CDR1 and CDR2 from the germline V gene are SNHLY and FYNNEI. With 4 bases clipped from V and 1 base from J, the junction kept 5 bases outside the gene matches. There are 16 residues in the CDR3. The CDR3 region is CASSVAGEVSYNEQFF. For the CDR3, the DNA is TGTGCCAGCAGTGTAGCGGGAGAGGTTTCCTACAATGAGCAGTTCTTC.

V and J are TRBV27 and TRBJ1-5; 9 bases match TRBD1. Germline CDR1 MNHEY, CDR2 SMNVEV (reference sequence). V gave up 0 bases and J gave up 0 bases; unmatched junction bases: 0. CDR3 length: 16 residues. CDR3 residues: CASSLSGQGSNQPQHF. DNA for the CDR3: TGTGCCAGCAGTTTATCGGGACAGGGTAGCAATCAGCCCCAGCATTTT.

The rearrangement links TRBV6-6 to TRBJ2-1, with D tentatively TRBD2 (6 bases). Germline CDR1 is MNHNY and CDR2 is SVGAGI (reference sequence). Deletions cut 5 bases from V and 0 bases from J, with 17 bases between. CDR3 length: 17 amino acids. DNA of the CDR3: TGTGCCAGCAGTCCCCGGGGGATCTCAAGCTCCTACAATGAGCAGTTCTTC. It codes for CASSPRGISSSYNEQFF.

V and J are TRBV7-9 and TRBJ1-6; D call uncertain. The ends were cut back, 5 bases at V and 10 bases at J, with 18 bases in the middle. This CDR3 contains 15 residues. Germline V gene sequence: CDR1 SEHNR, CDR2 FQNEAQ (reference sequence). CDR3 coding DNA: TGTGCCAGCAGCAAGGAGGCACCTTTAAGCTCACCCCTCCACTTT. It is translated as CASSKEAPLSSPLHF.

This clone is a singleton in its sample. V gene TRBV19 combines with J gene TRBJ2-1, with TRBD2 matching over 8 bases. The CDR3 contains 14 residues. V lost 5 bases and J lost 8; bases outside the gene matches: 8. Germline V gene lookup returns CDR1 LNHDA and CDR2 SQIVND (reference sequence). The CDR3 loop reads CASSHPGLGHEQFF. CDR3 sequence (DNA): TGTGCCAGTAGTCATCCGGGACTAGGTCATGAGCAGTTCTTC.

The chain employs TRBV5-6 and TRBJ2-1; D possibly corresponds to TRBD1 (7 bases). Germline V gene sequence: CDR1 SGHDT, CDR2 YYEEEE. CDR3 length: 15 residues. The V gene lost 5 bases and the J gene lost 2 bases, with 14 bases spanning the gap. The CDR3 DNA reads as TGTGCCAGCAGGTATTCAGGGGGGACCTACAATGAGCAGTTCTTC. The encoded protein is CASRYSGGTYNEQFF.

The count of this clone is one. A junction end diverges from the germline sequence, so it may reflect a read error. The same CDR3 is also encoded by other DNA sequences in this sample. The CDR3 region has the DNA TGTGCTAGCAGTTCCGGGACTAGCGGGTTGAATGAGCAGTTCTTC. This codes for CASSSGTSGLNEQFF. The V and J genes are TRBV2 and TRBJ2-1; the match to TRBD2 covers 12 bases. CDR3 length: 15 amino acids. Germline CDR1 SNHLY, CDR2 FYNNEI.

The chain recombines TRBV13 with TRBJ1-2; 9 bases match TRBD1. The CDR3 consists of 16 residues. Germline values: CDR1 PRHDT, CDR2 FYEKMQ (reference sequence). Trimming cost V 1 base and J 2 bases; bases outside gene matches: 5. CDR3 region: CASSLEGQGINYGYTF. CDR3 sequence (DNA): TGTGCCAGCAGCTTAGAAGGACAGGGGATCAACTATGGCTACACCTTC.

The chain couples TRBV19 to TRBJ1-1; D possibly corresponds to TRBD1 (6 bases). CDR1 and CDR2 from the germline V gene are LNHDA and SQIVND (reference sequence). The V end lost 1 base, the J end lost 5 bases, and 14 bases lay between the germline ends. The CDR3 spans 15 residues. CDR3 sequence (DNA): TGTGCCAGTAGTATAGTGGGTCCAGGGGAGACTGAAGCTTTCTTT. Protein: CASSIVGPGETEAFF. The whole variable domain, filled in from reference TRBV19 and TRBJ1-1, reads DGGITQSPKYLFRKEGQNVTLSCEQNLNHDAMYWYRQDPGQGLRLIYYSQIVNDFQKGDIAEGYSVSREKKESFPLTVTSAQKNPTAFYLCASSIVGPGETEAFFGQGTRLTVV.

The chain couples TRBV7-8 to TRBJ2-1, with 10 bases lining up with TRBD1. This CDR3 comprises 15 residues. Germline V lookup: CDR1 SGHVS, CDR2 FQNEAQ. With 5 bases clipped from V and 6 bases from J, the junction kept 7 bases outside the gene matches. The DNA of the CDR3 is TGTGCCAGCAGCCCCGGGACAGGGGTCATCAATGAGCAGTTCTTC. Translation gives CASSPGTGVINEQFF.

V usage is TRBV6-2 or TRBV6-3 and J usage is TRBJ1-6; no reliable D call. Trimming removed 0 bases at V and 7 bases at J, with 16 bases between. Per germline, CDR1 MNHEY and CDR2 SVGEGT. The CDR3 covers 17 residues. CDR3 in amino acids: CASSYSPGPAGNSPLHF. The CDR3 region has the DNA TGTGCCAGCAGTTACTCGCCAGGCCCCGCAGGAAATTCACCCCTCCACTTT.

J is TRBJ1-4 and V is TRBV5-1, with 9 bases that match TRBD1. J gave up 4 bases and V 4 bases, and 2 bases lay outside the gene matches. The CDR3 is 14 residues long. Germline CDR1 is SGHRS and CDR2 is YFSETQ. The CDR3 coding sequence is TGCGCCAGCAGCACAGGGGGCATTAATGAAAAACTGTTTTTT. It yields the protein CASSTGGINEKLFF.

The CDR3 nucleotides read TGTGCCAGCAGCTCAGGGGACAGTTCAGTTAATTCACCCCTCCACTTT. Its translation: CASSSGDSSVNSPLHF. The chain uses TRBV7-9 and TRBJ1-6, with TRBD1 matching over 7 bases. V lost 4 bases to trimming and J lost 6 bases; unmatched junction nucleotides: 9. CDR3 length equals 16 residues. Germline assignment: CDR1 SEHNR and CDR2 FQNEAQ (reference sequence).

The V call is TRBV19, the J call TRBJ2-2; D is possibly TRBD2 (5 bases). Germline CDR1 LNHDA, CDR2 SQIVND (reference sequence). V was pared by 8 bases and J by 1 base, with 8 bases between. CDR3 length: 13 residues. For the CDR3, the DNA is TGTGCCAGTGAGGGCAGGAACACCGGGGAGCTGTTTTTT. Translated: CASEGRNTGELFF.

Many counts were recorded for this clone. The chain couples TRBV6-5 to TRBJ2-7; TRBD2 matches at 8 bases. CDR3 length equals 15 residues. In germline, CDR1 is MNHEY, CDR2 SVGAGI. J lost 7 bases, V lost 6 bases, and 14 bases had no gene match. CDR3 loop: CASSLSTGGPEEQYF. In nucleotides, the CDR3 is TGTGCCAGCAGCCTATCAACGGGAGGGCCGGAGGAGCAGTACTTC.

This chain connects TRBV6-5 to TRBJ1-3; D is unresolved. V lost 8 bases and J lost 3, with 5 bases in between. Germline assignment: CDR1 MNHEY and CDR2 SVGAGI. This CDR3 contains 11 residues. CDR3 protein: CASRDGNTIYF. CDR3 DNA sequence: TGTGCCAGCCGGGATGGAAACACCATATATTTT.

V usage is TRBV5-6 and J usage is TRBJ2-5, with D possibly TRBD1 on 6 matching bases. Trimming removed 4 bases from V and 2 bases from J, with 9 bases in between. The CDR3 spans 13 residues. Germline CDR1 reads SGHDT; CDR2 reads YYEEEE. CDR3 coding DNA: TGTGCCAGCAGCAGACAGGTTCAAGAGACCCAGTACTTC. Translated, it gives CASSRQVQETQYF.

V usage is TRBV19 and J usage is TRBJ2-7, with D possibly TRBD2 on 6 matching bases. Germline V gives CDR1 LNHDA, CDR2 SQIVND (reference sequence). V lost 3 bases and J lost 7, with 16 bases in between. The CDR3 is 14 residues long. The CDR3 region is CASSINPTAGEQYF. The CDR3 DNA reads as TGTGCCAGTAGTATTAACCCAACAGCGGGTGAGCAGTACTTC.

In DNA form, the CDR3 reads TGCAGCGTTGCGGGGGGACACACTGAAGCTTTCTTT. Translated: CSVAGGHTEAFF. The chain combines TRBV29-1 with TRBJ1-1, with a weak D call TRBD1 (5 bases). V shed 4 bases and J shed 3 bases, with 9 bases lying between them. The CDR3 runs 12 residues. CDR1 and CDR2 from the germline V gene are SQVTM and ANQGSEA.

The chain employs TRBV30 and TRBJ1-1, with D hard to call. Germline-derived CDR1 and CDR2 are GTSNPN and SVGIG (reference sequence). This CDR3 contains 12 residues. Trimming pared 1 base from V and 7 bases from J, leaving 10 bases between. CDR3 amino acids: CAWSGAGFEAFF. CDR3 nucleotides: TGTGCCTGGAGTGGGGCAGGATTTGAAGCTTTCTTT.